This TCR beta chain was sequenced for a study of low-dose radiotherapy and immunotherapy resistance in tumors. The time point denotes: before trial treatment. The CDR3 length is 15 residues. The V end was cut by 0 bases, the J end by 4 bases, with 10 bases between. Germline V lookup: CDR1 SGDLS, CDR2 YYNGEE. With TRAV- and TRBV-specific primers, first-strand cDNA was made, covering the alpha and beta chains. TCR amplification used roughly 18 PCR cycles, a constant-region primer and a V-primer adapter. MiXCR, run by TCRdb on the reads, gives a single entry per CDR3 protein. The sample includes tens of thousands of distinct CDR3 sequences, about a sixth of them seen just once.

This material consisted of PBMCs, taken before treatment. This chain connects TRBV9 to TRBJ1-4; D ambiguous. This clonotype originated in a male donor with prostate cancer. CDR3 region: CASSVGTGYNEKLFF. The CDR3 DNA is TGTGCCAGCAGCGTAGGGACGGGCTATAATGAAAAACTGTTTTTT. Supplemented by reference TRBV9 and TRBJ1-4, the full variable domain reads DSGVTQTPKHLITATGQRVTLRCSPRSGDLSVYWYQQSLDQGLQFLIQYYNGEERAKGNILERFSAQQFPDLHSELNLSSLELGDSALYFCASSVGTGYNEKLFFGSGTQLSVL.